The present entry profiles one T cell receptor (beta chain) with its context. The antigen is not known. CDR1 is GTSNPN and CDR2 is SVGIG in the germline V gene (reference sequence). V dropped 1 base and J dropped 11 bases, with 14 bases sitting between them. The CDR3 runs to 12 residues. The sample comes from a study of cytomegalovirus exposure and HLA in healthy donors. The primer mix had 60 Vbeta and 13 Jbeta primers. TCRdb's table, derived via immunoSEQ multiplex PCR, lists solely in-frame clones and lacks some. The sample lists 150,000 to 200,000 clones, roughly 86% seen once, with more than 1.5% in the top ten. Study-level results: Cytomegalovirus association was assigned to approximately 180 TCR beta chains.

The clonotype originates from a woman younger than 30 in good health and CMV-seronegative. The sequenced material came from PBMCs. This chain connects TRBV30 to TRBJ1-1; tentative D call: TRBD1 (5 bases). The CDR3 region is CAWSGQGFNAFF. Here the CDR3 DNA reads TGTGCCTGGAGTGGGCAGGGATTTAATGCTTTCTTT.